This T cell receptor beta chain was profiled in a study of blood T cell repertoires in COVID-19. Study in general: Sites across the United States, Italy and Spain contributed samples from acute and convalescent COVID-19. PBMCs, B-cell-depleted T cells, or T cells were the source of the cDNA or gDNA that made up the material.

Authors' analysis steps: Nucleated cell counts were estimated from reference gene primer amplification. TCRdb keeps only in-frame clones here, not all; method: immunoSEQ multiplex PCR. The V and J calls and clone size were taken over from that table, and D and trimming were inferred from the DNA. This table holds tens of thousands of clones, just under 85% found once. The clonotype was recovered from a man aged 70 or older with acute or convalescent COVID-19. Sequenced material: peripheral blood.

The CDR3 region has the DNA TGTGCCAGCAGTGAGGCAGGGATCTCTGGAAACACCATATATTTT. It codes for CASSEAGISGNTIYF. The chain recombines TRBV25-1 with TRBJ1-3; D is perhaps TRBD1 (5 bases). The CDR3 contains 15 residues. V lost 3 bases to trimming and J lost 0 bases, with 9 bases between them. Per the germline V gene, CDR1 is MGHDK and CDR2 is SYGVNS.